A selection of T cell receptor beta chains follows, all from one sample in a study of blood T cell repertoires in COVID-19. Repertoires were generated with immunoSEQ multiplex PCR, while TCRdb's copy carries only in-frame clones and drops some. The sample lists roughly 310,000 clones; 75% to 90% were seen once. Material for sequencing was PBMCs or T cells enriched from blood (not recorded which). The source of these receptors is a woman between 35 and 50 years old who had recovered from COVID-19. Both conserved end residues are part of each CDR3. Each record gives: J gene, D gene, V gene, CDR3 DNA, CDR3 protein. A D gene is named only where the DNA matches it firmly.

J: TRBJ1-5; D: TRBD1; V: TRBV28; DNA: TGTGCCAGCAGTTTTGGGACAGGGAATCAGCCCCAGCATTTT; CDR3: CASSFGTGNQPQHF
J: TRBJ2-7; D: TRBD2; V: TRBV5-1; DNA: TGCGCCAGCAGCTTCGGGGGGAAAATGGGTGAGCAGTACTTC; CDR3: CASSFGGKMGEQYF
J: TRBJ2-2; D: -; V: TRBV3-1/TRBV3-2; DNA: TGTGCCAGCAGCCAAGTGTGGGGGGAGACGAACACCGGGGAGCTGTTTTTT; CDR3: CASSQVWGETNTGELFF
J: TRBJ1-1; D: -; V: TRBV29-1; DNA: TGCAGCGGGGGTGATCAGGGAAATGCTGAAGCTTTCTTT; CDR3: CSGGDQGNAEAFF
J: TRBJ2-3; D: TRBD2; V: TRBV18; DNA: TGTGCCAGCTCACCTTTTAGCGGGGGAAGCACAGATACGCAGTATTTT; CDR3: CASSPFSGGSTDTQYF
J: TRBJ2-3; D: TRBD2; V: TRBV2; DNA: TGTGCCAGCAGTGCCTTTAGCGGGAGTAGCACAGATACGCAGTATTTT; CDR3: CASSAFSGSSTDTQYF
J: TRBJ1-5; D: -; V: TRBV4-1; DNA: TGCGCCAGCAGCCAAGTAGGAGGACAGAATCAGCCCCAGCATTTT; CDR3: CASSQVGGQNQPQHF
J: TRBJ2-7; D: TRBD1; V: TRBV4-3; DNA: TGCGCCAGCAGCCGAGAAAGGACAGGGGTGGGCTACGAGCAGTACTTC; CDR3: CASSRERTGVGYEQYF
J: TRBJ2-7; D: -; V: TRBV3-1/TRBV3-2; DNA: TGTGCCAGCAGCCAGACAGGGCAGTACTTC; CDR3: CASSQTGQYF
J: TRBJ1-2; D: TRBD1; V: TRBV28; DNA: TGTGCCAGCAGTTTATTAGACAGGGGAAACTATGGCTACACCTTC; CDR3: CASSLLDRGNYGYTF